The 30 T cell receptor beta chains listed next were all sequenced from one sample in a study of shared clonotypes between healthy human individuals. Produced via immunoSEQ multiplex PCR; TCRdb's table is partial and in-frame only. The sample lists about 92,000 clones, about 70% seen once, with 45% to 55% in the top ten. The specimen was memory CD8+ T cells sorted from blood. The sample's subset: CD45RO+ cells pooled with CCR7-negative TemRA cells. Every receptor here comes from a man aged 25-40 years in good health.

The CDR3 region is CASSLGQLDEQFF. The CDR3, as DNA: TGTGCCAGCAGTTTGGGACAGCTGGATGAGCAGTTCTTC. The V gene is TRBV28, the J gene TRBJ2-1; TRBD1 matches at 7 bases. CDR3 size: 13 residues. Trimming cost V 3 bases and J 8 bases; bases outside gene matches: 4. The germline CDR1 and CDR2 sequences are MDHEN and SYDVKM.

The V gene is TRBV29-1, the J gene TRBJ1-2, with TRBD1 matching 9 bases. The junction had 7 bases not matched to a gene; V was cut back by 6 bases and J by 8 bases. CDR3 length equals 12 residues. The germline CDR1 and CDR2 sequences are SQVTM and ANQGSEA. Here the CDR3 DNA reads TGCAGCGTAACCGGGACAGGGAACGGCTACACCTTC. Protein product: CSVTGTGNGYTF.

This chain links TRBV7-8 with TRBJ1-2, with a weak D call TRBD1 (5 bases). Germline V CDR1 and CDR2: SGHVS, FQNEAQ. This CDR3 comprises 13 residues. V was clipped by 1 base and J by 6 bases, with 9 bases between them. CDR3 bases: TGTGCCAGCAGCTTAGGTCGGGGGAATGGCTACACCTTC. This gives the protein CASSLGRGNGYTF.

This rearrangement joins TRBV20-1 to TRBJ1-2, with TRBD1 matching 7 bases. CDR1 DFQATT and CDR2 SNEGSKA come from the germline V gene (reference sequence). Losses at the gene ends were 3 bases for V and 5 bases for J; bases not matched to a gene: 0. CDR3 size: 11 residues. The DNA for the CDR3 is TGCAGTGCTAGGACAGGGTATGGCTACACCTTC. This encodes CSARTGYGYTF.

This chain links TRBV11-2 with TRBJ1-1; D unclear. Looked up from germline, CDR1 is SGHAT and CDR2 is FQNNGV. Trimming removed 5 bases from V and 6 bases from J, with 13 bases in between. The CDR3 length is 13 residues. Here the CDR3 reads CASSRGREAEAFF. For the CDR3, the DNA is TGTGCCAGCAGCCGCGGACGGGAAGCTGAAGCTTTCTTT.

This clone is a singleton in its sample. This rearrangement joins TRBV6-4 to TRBJ1-2, with 7 bases identical to TRBD1. J gave up 8 bases and V 0 bases, and 6 bases lay outside the gene matches. This CDR3 has 14 residues. Germline loops: CDR1 MRHNA, CDR2 SNTAGT. The CDR3 is CASSDSNRGSGYTF. The CDR3 nucleotides read TGTGCCAGCAGTGACTCTAACAGGGGAAGCGGCTACACCTTC.

The gene calls are TRBV14 and TRBJ2-7; 10 nucleotides line up with TRBD2. CDR3 length: 15 residues. Germline trimming cut 1 base from V and 6 bases from J; bases unmatched to any gene: 6. CDR1 is SGHDN, CDR2 FVKESK, per germline. DNA of the CDR3: TGTGCCAGCAGCCAAGTGCTAGCGGGAGTATTCGAGCAGTACTTC. It translates to CASSQVLAGVFEQYF.

The rearrangement links TRBV27 to TRBJ2-7, with a possible D match to TRBD2 (6 bases). Germline V lookup: CDR1 MNHEY, CDR2 SMNVEV (reference sequence). V lost 2 bases and J lost 1, with 12 bases in between. This CDR3 is 15 amino acids long. In nucleotides, the CDR3 is TGTGCCAGCAGTTTAAAGCGGGCCACGTCCTACGAGCAGTACTTC. Residues: CASSLKRATSYEQYF.

Worth noting for this clone: A junction end diverges from the germline sequence, so it may reflect a read error. The rearrangement links TRBV2 to TRBJ2-2; D may match TRBD1 or TRBD2 (6 bases each). The germline gives CDR1 SNHLY, CDR2 FYNNEI. This CDR3 region has 16 residues. In DNA form, the CDR3 reads TGTGCCAGCAGCGAAGGGGGGAGAAGAGGCACCGGGGAGCTGTTTTTT. It translates to CASSEGGRRGTGELFF.

This chain uses TRBV4-1 with TRBJ1-4; 8 bases align to TRBD1. This CDR3 is 15 amino acids long. The J segment lost 9 bases and the V segment lost 2 bases, leaving 8 bases of the junction unmatched. Looked up from germline, CDR1 is MGHRA and CDR2 is YSYEKL. DNA of the CDR3: TGCGCCAGCAGCCAAACCCCGTCAGGGGGCCAAAAACTGTTTTTT. Protein: CASSQTPSGGQKLFF.

This clone is a singleton in its sample. V usage is TRBV2 and J usage is TRBJ2-3, with 10 bases fitting TRBD2. CDR1 and CDR2 from the germline V gene are SNHLY and FYNNEI. CDR3 size: 14 residues. Unmatched junction bases numbered 4, after V lost 8 bases and J lost 2 bases. CDR3 DNA: TGTGCCAGCCAGCTAGCGGGGGTCACAGATACGCAGTATTTT. Translation: CASQLAGVTDTQYF.

The chain links TRBV20-1 to TRBJ1-2; D is perhaps TRBD1 (5 bases). CDR1 and CDR2 (germline): DFQATT, SNEGSKA (reference sequence). Between the trimmed V and J ends, which lost 5 bases and 5 bases, there was a span of 9 bases. This CDR3 contains 11 residues. The CDR3 bases are TGCAGTGCTTCACAGGAGTATGGCTACACCTTC. Translating it yields CSASQEYGYTF.

This clone was detected ten times or more. This chain uses TRBV6-5 with TRBJ1-1; D unclear. Germline CDR1 MNHEY, CDR2 SVGAGI. V was shortened by 4 bases and J by 1 base, with 4 bases between the two germline ends. The CDR3 runs 12 residues. This CDR3 is CASSWGNTEAFF. CDR3 bases: TGTGCCAGCAGTTGGGGGAACACTGAAGCTTTCTTT.

This clone was seen only once. The chain couples TRBV28 to TRBJ1-1, with a possible D match to TRBD1 (6 bases). Trimming left V 6 bases short and J 4 bases short, with 12 bases between. Germline-derived CDR1 and CDR2 are MDHEN and SYDVKM. The CDR3 is 13 residues long. CDR3 protein: CASSVQGVTEAFF. CDR3 DNA sequence: TGTGCCAGCAGCGTACAGGGAGTCACTGAAGCTTTCTTT.

Ten or more counts support this clone. The rearrangement uses TRBV30 and TRBJ1-1; D gene ambiguous. Germline assignment: CDR1 GTSNPN and CDR2 SVGIG (reference sequence). The V and J ends lost 5 bases and 6 bases respectively, with 13 bases between them. The CDR3 contains 12 residues. DNA for the CDR3: TGTGCCTGGCTTCAGATGTCTTCTGAAGCTTTCTTT. This translates into CAWLQMSSEAFF.

This clone has only a few counts. The genes are TRBV4-3 and TRBJ2-7; D is unresolved. Germline values: CDR1 LGHNA, CDR2 YSLEER. V was shortened by 0 bases and J by 7 bases, with 10 bases between the two germline ends. The CDR3 loop spans 13 amino acids. CDR3 residues: CASSQELGREQYF. CDR3 DNA sequence: TGCGCCAGCAGCCAAGAGTTGGGAAGGGAGCAGTACTTC.

There are many counts of this clone. The rearrangement uses TRBV28 and TRBJ2-7, with 10 nucleotides matching TRBD1. Germline assignment: CDR1 MDHEN and CDR2 SYDVKM. V dropped 5 bases and J dropped 2; count of bases not matched to a gene: 9. This CDR3 region has 16 residues. This CDR3 is CASSARDRGQPYEQYF. The CDR3 region has the DNA TGTGCCAGCAGTGCACGGGACAGGGGACAGCCCTACGAGCAGTACTTC.

This rearrangement joins TRBV7-9 to TRBJ2-1; D remains ambiguous. The ends were cut back, 5 bases at V and 7 bases at J, with 15 bases in the middle. CDR1 is SEHNR, CDR2 FQNEAQ, per germline (reference sequence). The CDR3 spans 14 residues. The CDR3: CASSRIGGRNEQFF. The DNA of the CDR3 is TGTGCCAGCAGCCGCATAGGTGGCCGAAATGAGCAGTTCTTC.

The gene calls are TRBV11-2 and TRBJ2-3; 8 nucleotides line up with TRBD2. CDR3 length equals 15 residues. V was clipped by 6 bases and J by 4 bases; unmatched bases: 9. The germline V gene has CDR1 SGHAT and CDR2 FQNNGV. The CDR3 loop is CASSREGASADTQYF. CDR3 nucleotide sequence: TGTGCCAGCAGTCGGGAGGGCGCGTCGGCAGATACGCAGTATTTT.

The rearrangement joins TRBV25-1 to TRBJ1-2; D remains ambiguous. Germline lookup yields CDR1 MGHDK and CDR2 SYGVNS. This CDR3 is built from 14 residues. Trimming removed 3 bases at V and 3 bases at J, with 11 bases between. CDR3: CASSDYGQHYGYTF. In DNA, the CDR3 is TGTGCCAGCAGTGATTATGGGCAGCACTATGGCTACACCTTC.

This chain joins TRBV10-2 and TRBJ2-3, with unresolved D. CDR1 WSHSY and CDR2 SAAADI come from the germline V gene. V dropped 4 bases and J dropped 2 bases, with 16 bases sitting between them. The CDR3 covers 16 residues. CDR3: CASSATRTAFTDTQYF. Written as DNA, the CDR3 is TGCGCCAGCAGTGCCACTCGGACCGCGTTCACAGATACGCAGTATTTT.

V usage is TRBV11-1 and J usage is TRBJ1-3; D perhaps matches TRBD1 (6 bases). This CDR3 has 14 residues. Germline lookup yields CDR1 SGHAT and CDR2 FQDESV (reference sequence). V lost 5 bases and J lost 4, with 12 bases in between. CDR3 DNA: TGTGCCAGCAGCCTACCAGGGGTCGGAAACACCATATATTTT. Encoded protein: CASSLPGVGNTIYF. Filled out from reference TRBV11-1 and TRBJ1-3, the complete variable domain reads EAEVAQSPRYKITEKSQAVAFWCDPISGHATLYWYRQILGQGPELLVQFQDESVVDDSQLPKDRFSAERLKGVDSTLKIQPAELGDSAMYLCASSLPGVGNTIYFGEGSWLTVV.

This sequence joins TRBV28 and TRBJ1-5; D is undetermined. The germline gives CDR1 MDHEN, CDR2 SYDVKM. The CDR3 contains 16 residues. V lost 2 bases and J lost 1, with 12 bases in between. CDR3 in amino acids: CASSLMRRISNQPQHF. The CDR3 DNA reads TGTGCCAGCAGTTTAATGCGGCGGATAAGCAATCAGCCCCAGCATTTT.

For this clone: Other DNA sequences within the sample encode an identical CDR3. The rearrangement uses TRBV7-2 and TRBJ2-2; 7 bases align to TRBD2. Unmatched junction bases numbered 6, after V lost 6 bases and J lost 5 bases. Germline assignment: CDR1 SGHTA and CDR2 FQGNSA. CDR3 length: 14 amino acids. The CDR3 loop is CASRLGRETGELFF. The CDR3 coding sequence is TGTGCCAGCAGACTGGGGCGGGAGACCGGGGAGCTGTTTTTT.

The rearrangement uses TRBV7-3 and TRBJ2-3, with D perhaps TRBD1 (5 bases). V shed 5 bases and J shed 3 bases, with 24 bases lying between them. This CDR3 spans 18 amino acids. The V gene's germline CDR1 is SGHTA and CDR2 FQGTGA. The chain's CDR3 is CASSPDAGHLGDTDTQYF. The CDR3 nucleotides read TGTGCCAGCAGCCCGGATGCCGGACACCTAGGTGATACAGATACGCAGTATTTT.

This clone turned up a few times. The germline gene is not matched at one end of the junction; a read error may be the cause. The chain links TRBV7-7 to TRBJ2-5; 12 bases map to TRBD2. Looked up from germline, CDR1 is SSHAT and CDR2 is FNYEAQ (reference sequence). CDR3 size: 15 residues. CDR3 in amino acids: CASSWGLAGLETQYF. In nucleotides, the CDR3 is TGTGCTAGCAGCTGGGGACTAGCGGGTCTAGAGACCCAGTACTTC.

V gene TRBV4-1 combines with J gene TRBJ2-7, with D possibly matching TRBD1 (6 bases). The CDR3 has 16 residues. Trimming stripped 5 bases from V and 3 bases from J, with 20 bases between. The germline V gene has CDR1 MGHRA and CDR2 YSYEKL. The CDR3 bases are TGCGCCAGCAGCGTCTCTCTCCCGGGACAAAGCTACGAGCAGTACTTC. Translated, it gives CASSVSLPGQSYEQYF.

J is TRBJ1-2 and V is TRBV4-3; 10 nucleotides align to TRBD1. The CDR3 covers 16 residues. CDR1 is LGHNA, CDR2 YSLEER, per germline. The J segment lost 4 bases and the V segment lost 4 bases, leaving 9 bases of the junction unmatched. The CDR3 nucleotides read TGCGCCAGCAGCCTAAATGCCGGGACAGGGGCCTATGGCTACACCTTC. Translating gives CASSLNAGTGAYGYTF.

This chain joins TRBV2 and TRBJ2-7; D perhaps matches TRBD2 (5 bases). V was cut by 11 bases and J by 6 bases, with 20 bases left in between. The CDR3 sequence is 13 residues long. From germline, CDR1 is SNHLY and CDR2 FYNNEI. The CDR3 is CASKRLAESEQYF. The CDR3 DNA reads TGTGCCTCAAAAAGGCTAGCAGAGAGCGAGCAGTACTTC.

V gene TRBV4-2 combines with J gene TRBJ2-7; D may be TRBD2 (6 bases). The length of the CDR3 is 14 residues. V lost 3 bases and J 2 bases, leaving 11 bases between the germline ends. Per the germline V gene, CDR1 is LGHNA and CDR2 is YNFKEQ. The CDR3 coding sequence is TGTGCCAGCAGCCACGGGGGTCCCACCTACGAGCAGTACTTC. It codes for CASSHGGPTYEQYF.